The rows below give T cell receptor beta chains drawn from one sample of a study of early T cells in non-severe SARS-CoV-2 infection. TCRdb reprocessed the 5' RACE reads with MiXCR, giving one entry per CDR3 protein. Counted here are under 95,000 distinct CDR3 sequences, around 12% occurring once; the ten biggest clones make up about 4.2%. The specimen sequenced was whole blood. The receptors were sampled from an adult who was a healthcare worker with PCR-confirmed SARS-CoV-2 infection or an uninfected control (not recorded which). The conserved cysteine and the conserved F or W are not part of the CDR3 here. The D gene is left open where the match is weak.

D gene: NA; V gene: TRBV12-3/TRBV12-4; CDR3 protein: ASSLGRGASYEQY
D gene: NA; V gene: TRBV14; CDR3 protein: ASTFFYRGKGPYNEQF
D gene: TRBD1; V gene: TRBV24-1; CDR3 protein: AKGQGQETQY
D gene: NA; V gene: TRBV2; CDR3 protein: ASSLRAMNTEAF
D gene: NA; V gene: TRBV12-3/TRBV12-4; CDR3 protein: ASSRTLNTEAF
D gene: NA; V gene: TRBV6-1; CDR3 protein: ASSETIGTEAF
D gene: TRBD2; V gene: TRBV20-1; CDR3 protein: SASEALGTSGVWTDTQY
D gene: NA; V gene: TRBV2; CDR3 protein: ASSEGRPRQETQY
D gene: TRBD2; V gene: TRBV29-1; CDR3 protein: SVAPSGRWLGSDTQY
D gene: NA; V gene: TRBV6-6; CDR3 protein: ASSYGGSQNNEQF
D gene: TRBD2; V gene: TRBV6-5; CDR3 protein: ASSPGTSGRAARDTQY
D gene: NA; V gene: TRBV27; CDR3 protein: ASSLTSSYEQY
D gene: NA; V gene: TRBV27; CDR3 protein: ASRPGWTGELF
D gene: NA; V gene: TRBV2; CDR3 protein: ASRGSETQY
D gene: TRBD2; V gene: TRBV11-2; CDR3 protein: ASSPSPSGRGYEQY
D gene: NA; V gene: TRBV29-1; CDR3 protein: SVEGRGTEAF
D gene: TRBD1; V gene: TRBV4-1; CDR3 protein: ASNRGANTGELF
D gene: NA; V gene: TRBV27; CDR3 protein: ASSFLGAGANVLT
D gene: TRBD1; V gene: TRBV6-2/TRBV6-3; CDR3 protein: ASSYWGTGDTDTQY
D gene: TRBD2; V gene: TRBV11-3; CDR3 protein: ASSFSTSVLNEQF
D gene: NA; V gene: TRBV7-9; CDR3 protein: ASSLSSTGYT
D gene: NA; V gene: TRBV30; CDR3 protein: AWSVPPGDEQF
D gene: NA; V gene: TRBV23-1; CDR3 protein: ASSQRRDNHERSYNEQF